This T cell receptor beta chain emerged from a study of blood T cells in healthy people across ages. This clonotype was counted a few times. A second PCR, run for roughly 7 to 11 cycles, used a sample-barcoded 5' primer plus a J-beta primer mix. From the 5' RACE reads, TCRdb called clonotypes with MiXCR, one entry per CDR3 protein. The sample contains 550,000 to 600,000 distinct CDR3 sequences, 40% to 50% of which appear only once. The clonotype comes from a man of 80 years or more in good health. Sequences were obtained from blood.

CDR3 nucleotides: TGCAGCGTTAAAAGGGGGCAGTGGAGCACAGATACGCAGTATTTT. Translation: CSVKRGQWSTDTQYF. This chain connects TRBV29-1 to TRBJ2-3; 7 nucleotides line up with TRBD1. V was pared by 5 bases and J by 0 bases, with 8 bases of the junction left unmatched. Germline values: CDR1 SQVTM, CDR2 ANQGSEA. CDR3 length: 15 amino acids.